A selection of T cell receptor beta chains follows, all from one sample in a study of shared T cell receptors in the human thymus. Repertoires were generated with immunoSEQ multiplex PCR, while TCRdb's copy carries only in-frame clones and drops some. The data contain 55,000 to 80,000 clones, roughly 95% of them singletons. Sequences were obtained from thymocytes. All receptors come from a human donor. Both conserved end residues are part of each CDR3. Fields, in order: D gene, V gene, J gene, clone size, CDR3 protein, CDR3 DNA. The D gene is left open where the match is weak. The listing skips clone size in some rows; elsewhere it reads once, few, many or a size class.

>TRBD1|TRBV28|TRBJ1-6|NA
CASSYRDRNSPLHF
TGTGCCAGCAGTTACAGGGACAGAAATTCACCCCTCCACTTT
>NA|TRBV18|TRBJ2-2|NA
CASSHGCRRRVRGQMNTGELFF
TGTGCCAGCTCACACGGCTGCCGACGGAGGGTACGGGGACAGATGAACACCGGGGAGCTGTTTTTT
>NA|TRBV19|TRBJ1-4|NA
CASSLKLFGPKEGTNEKLFF
TGTGCCAGTAGTCTCAAATTGTTTGGCCCTAAGGAAGGAACTAATGAAAAACTGTTTTTT
>TRBD1|TRBV27|TRBJ2-7|NA
CASRESHRGLIHEQYF
TGTGCCAGCAGGGAGTCCCACAGGGGGTTAATCCACGAGCAGTACTTC
>TRBD1|TRBV27|TRBJ2-7|NA
CASSVDRGLYYEQYF
TGTGCCAGCAGTGTAGACAGGGGGCTTTACTACGAGCAGTACTTC
>TRBD1|TRBV29-1|TRBJ1-2|NA
CSVEKGTGVSYSYTF
TGCAGCGTTGAAAAAGGGACAGGGGTATCCTATAGCTACACCTTC
>NA|TRBV5-6|TRBJ2-3|once
CASNNIPGRHTDTQYF
TGTGCCAGCAACAATATTCCTGGACGACACACAGATACGCAGTATTTT
>TRBD2|TRBV7-2|TRBJ2-5|NA
CASSLVGLWGAGEETQYF
TGTGCCAGCAGCTTAGTGGGGCTTTGGGGAGCGGGGGAGGAGACCCAGTACTTC
>NA|TRBV9|TRBJ1-6|NA
CASSVVGGRPLHF
TGTGCCAGCAGCGTAGTAGGGGGGAGGCCCCTCCACTTT
>NA|TRBV30|TRBJ2-3|NA
CAWNIQDTQYF
TGTGCCTGGAACATCCAAGATACGCAGTATTTT
>NA|TRBV27|TRBJ1-1|NA
CASRGRRAHEAFF
TGTGCCAGCAGAGGGCGACGGGCACATGAAGCTTTCTTT
>TRBD1|TRBV7-9|TRBJ2-5|NA
CASSSQTGEETQYF
TGTGCCAGCAGCTCACAGACAGGGGAAGAGACCCAGTACTTC
>NA|TRBV25-1|TRBJ2-2|NA
CASSSSPRDSTGELFF
TGTGCCAGCAGCTCCTCGCCCCGGGACTCCACCGGGGAGCTGTTTTTT
>TRBD2|TRBV5-6|TRBJ2-1|NA
CASSWRPTTLAGYNEQFF
TGTGCCAGCAGCTGGAGGCCAACAACACTAGCGGGGTACAATGAGCAGTTCTTC
>TRBD1|TRBV4-1|TRBJ2-5|NA
CASSPEATGTETQYF
TGCGCCAGCAGCCCCGAAGCGACAGGGACAGAGACCCAGTACTTC
>NA|TRBV15|TRBJ1-1|NA
CATSSPGGTEAFF
TGTGCCACCAGCAGTCCAGGCGGCACTGAAGCTTTCTTT
>TRBD2|TRBV4-3|TRBJ2-1|once
CASSHGLAGGPSSSYNEQFF
TGCGCCAGCAGCCACGGACTAGCGGGGGGTCCTAGTAGCTCCTACAATGAGCAGTTCTTC
>NA|TRBV5-1|TRBJ1-2|NA
CASSSRGGTARHYYGYTF
TGCGCCAGCAGCTCCCGAGGAGGAACGGCGCGCCACTACTATGGCTACACCTTC
>NA|TRBV30|TRBJ1-2|NA
CAWITHRVNYGYTF
TGTGCCTGGATCACCCACAGGGTTAACTATGGCTACACCTTC
>NA|TRBV15|TRBJ1-2|NA
CATSRLQGWYGYTF
TGTGCCACCAGCAGGCTACAGGGCTGGTATGGCTACACCTTC
>NA|TRBV7-9|TRBJ1-3|NA
CASSLVTGSGNTIYF
TGTGCCAGCAGCCTTGTGACAGGATCTGGAAACACCATATATTTT
>NA|TRBV4-3|TRBJ2-6|once
CASSVTSQSRANVLTF
TGCGCCAGCAGCGTGACGTCACAAAGTCGGGCCAACGTCCTGACTTTC
>NA|TRBV7-9|TRBJ2-3|NA
CASSLSGITCPTDTQYF
TGTGCCAGCAGCTTAAGTGGGATCACCTGTCCCACAGATACGCAGTATTTT
>NA|TRBV6-5|TRBJ1-2|NA
CASSRYGPNYGYTF
TGTGCCAGCAGTCGATATGGACCTAACTATGGCTACACCTTC
>TRBD2|TRBV6-5|TRBJ2-5|once
CASSYSLAGEQETQYF
TGTGCCAGCAGTTACTCACTAGCGGGGGAGCAAGAGACCCAGTACTTC
>TRBD2|TRBV7-2|TRBJ2-1|NA
CASSSGLAGPPGYEQFF
TGTGCCAGCAGCTCAGGACTAGCGGGACCACCGGGCTATGAGCAGTTCTTC
>NA|TRBV9|TRBJ2-1|NA
CASSVKTGSSYNEQFF
TGTGCCAGCAGCGTAAAGACAGGTAGCTCCTACAATGAGCAGTTCTTC
>NA|TRBV4-1|TRBJ2-5|NA
CASSQKQGRGETQYF
TGCGCCAGCAGCCAGAAACAGGGAAGAGGGGAGACCCAGTACTTC
>NA|TRBV4-3|TRBJ1-5|NA
CASSQERRGQLINQPQHF
TGCGCCAGCAGCCAAGAGCGTCGGGGACAATTGATCAATCAGCCCCAGCATTTT
>NA|TRBV9|TRBJ1-3|NA
CASSVMWTPGGNTIYF
TGTGCCAGCAGCGTAATGTGGACACCGGGTGGAAACACCATATATTTT
>TRBD1|TRBV6-5|TRBJ1-2|NA
CASSYSPLDRAGYTF
TGTGCCAGCAGTTACTCACCTTTAGACAGGGCTGGCTACACCTTC
>NA|TRBV6-1|TRBJ1-1|NA
CASSITGRHTEAFF
TGTGCCAGCAGCATCACGGGGCGCCACACTGAAGCTTTCTTT
>NA|TRBV5-1|TRBJ2-2|NA
CASSSRGGHTGELFF
TGCGCCAGCAGCTCAAGGGGGGGTCACACCGGGGAGCTGTTTTTT
>NA|TRBV5-1|TRBJ2-7|NA
CASSLNREALYEQYF
TGCGCCAGCAGCTTGAACAGGGAGGCGTTGTACGAGCAGTACTTC
>TRBD1|TRBV27|TRBJ2-1|NA
CASGNSGTGLSGEQFF
TGTGCCAGCGGAAACTCCGGGACAGGCCTCTCCGGGGAGCAGTTCTTC
>NA|TRBV5-6|TRBJ1-3|once
CASSFGGLSGNTIYF
TGTGCCAGCAGCTTTGGAGGGCTAAGTGGAAACACCATATATTTT
>NA|TRBV11-2|TRBJ2-7|NA
CASSSTTQGDYEQYF
TGTGCCAGCAGCTCAACCACCCAAGGGGACTACGAGCAGTACTTC
>TRBD1|TRBV25-1|TRBJ2-7|NA
CASSESTGGRYEQYF
TGTGCCAGCAGTGAATCAACAGGGGGCAGGTACGAGCAGTACTTC
>NA|TRBV9|TRBJ2-7|NA
CASSAYGGALGYEQYF
TGTGCCAGCAGCGCCTATGGGGGGGCCTTGGGGTACGAGCAGTACTTC
>TRBD1|TRBV13|TRBJ1-2|NA
CASSTGTGDFLPYGYTF
TGTGCCAGCAGTACTGGGACAGGGGACTTTTTGCCCTATGGCTACACCTTC
>NA|TRBV11-2|TRBJ2-3|few
CASSLMSGGGNTQYF
TGTGCCAGCAGCTTAATGTCCGGGGGCGGAAATACGCAGTATTTT
>TRBD1|TRBV19|TRBJ1-5|NA
CASGGGDRGHPGSNQPQHF
TGTGCCAGTGGAGGAGGGGACAGGGGGCATCCTGGGAGCAATCAGCCCCAGCATTTT
>TRBD1|TRBV19|TRBJ1-2|NA
CASSIDRGGFDYGYTF
TGTGCCAGTAGTATCGACAGGGGGGGATTTGACTATGGCTACACCTTC
>TRBD1|TRBV19|TRBJ1-6|NA
CASSVQQGAAPSQIHSPLHF
TGTGCCAGTAGTGTACAACAGGGGGCCGCACCATCTCAGATTCATTCACCCCTCCACTTT
>TRBD1|TRBV19|TRBJ2-1|NA
CASMYRGVFGEQFF
TGTGCCAGTATGTACAGGGGGGTTTTTGGTGAGCAGTTCTTC